The clone carrying this T cell receptor beta chain was counted at least ten times. The record originates from a study of T cells after yellow fever vaccination. MiXCR was run by TCRdb on the 5' RACE reads, yielding one entry per CDR3 protein. In the table there are about 330,000 distinct CDR3 sequences, roughly 6.8% of which are singletons. The germline V gene encodes CDR1 MNHEY and CDR2 SVGEGT. The CDR3 runs to 14 residues. V lost 5 bases, J lost 10 bases, and 20 bases lay in between. The sample consisted of PBMCs, taken about 41 days after the first yellow fever vaccination. This TCR was sampled from a man aged 18 to 30 who received the YFV17D yellow fever vaccine. The chain employs TRBV6-2 or TRBV6-3 and TRBJ1-1; D gene uncertain. CDR3 in DNA: TGTGCCAGCAGTCAGGACTCCGAGTTCAGTACAGCTTTCTTT. Its translation is CASSQDSEFSTAFF.